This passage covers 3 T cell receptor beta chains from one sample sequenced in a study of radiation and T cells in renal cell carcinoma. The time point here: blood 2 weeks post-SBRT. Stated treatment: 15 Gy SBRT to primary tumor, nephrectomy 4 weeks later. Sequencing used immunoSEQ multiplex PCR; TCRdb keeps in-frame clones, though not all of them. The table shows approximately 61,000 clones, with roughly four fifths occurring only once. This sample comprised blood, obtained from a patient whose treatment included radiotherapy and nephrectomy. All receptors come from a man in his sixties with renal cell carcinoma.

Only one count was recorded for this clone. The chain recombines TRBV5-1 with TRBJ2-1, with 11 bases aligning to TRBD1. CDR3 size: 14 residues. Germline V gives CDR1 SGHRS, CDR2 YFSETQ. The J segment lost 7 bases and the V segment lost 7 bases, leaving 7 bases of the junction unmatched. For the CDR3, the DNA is TGCGCCAGCTCCGCCGGGACAGGGGGAAATGAGCAGTTCTTC. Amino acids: CASSAGTGGNEQFF.

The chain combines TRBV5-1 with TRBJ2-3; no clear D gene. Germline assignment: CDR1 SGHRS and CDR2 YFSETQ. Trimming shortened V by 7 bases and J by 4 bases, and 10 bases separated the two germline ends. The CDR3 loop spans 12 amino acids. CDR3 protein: CASVADSDTQYF. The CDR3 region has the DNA TGCGCCAGCGTGGCAGATTCAGATACGCAGTATTTT. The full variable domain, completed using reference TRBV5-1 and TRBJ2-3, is KAGVTQTPRYLIKTRGQQVTLSCSPISGHRSVSWYQQTPGQGLQFLFEYFSETQRNKGNFPGRFSGRQFSNSRSEMNVSTLELGDSALYLCASVADSDTQYFGPGTRLTVL.

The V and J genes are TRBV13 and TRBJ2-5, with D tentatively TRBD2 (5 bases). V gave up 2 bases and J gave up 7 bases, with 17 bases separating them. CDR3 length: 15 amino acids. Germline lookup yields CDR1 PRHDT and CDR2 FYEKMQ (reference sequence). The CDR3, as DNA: TGTGCCAGCAGCTTAAAACTAGTGGCCTTGGCGACCCAGTACTTC. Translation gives CASSLKLVALATQYF.